A single sample is the source of the 25 T cell receptor beta chains below, sequenced in a study of CD8+ T cells in alopecia areata. Treatment given: oral pan-JAK inhibitor, 5-10 mg twice daily. cDNA reverse transcribed from extracted RNA served as the sequencing template. Clones were sequenced by immunoSEQ multiplex PCR, and TCRdb holds only the in-frame ones, with some missing. The data contain 190,000 or so clones, around 50% of them seen just once; the ten biggest clones take up roughly an eighth. The sequencing used CD8+ T cells sorted from blood, collected at week 24, from a patient treated with tofacitinib. The receptors originated from a human donor with alopecia areata.

V gene TRBV27 combines with J gene TRBJ2-7, with D maybe TRBD1 (6 bases). The germline V gene has CDR1 MNHEY and CDR2 SMNVEV (reference sequence). Trimming shortened V by 5 bases and J by 2 bases, and 10 bases separated the two germline ends. This CDR3 comprises 13 residues. The CDR3 nucleotides read TGTGCCAGCAGTAGGACAGTGGCCTACGAGCAGTACTTC. It specifies CASSRTVAYEQYF.

There are a few counts of this clone. The chain uses TRBV19 and TRBJ2-5; TRBD2 is a possible D gene (5 bases). Per the germline V gene, CDR1 is LNHDA and CDR2 is SQIVND (reference sequence). This CDR3 comprises 15 residues. V lost 3 bases and J lost 2, with 13 bases in between. The CDR3: CASSILSRAQETQYF. CDR3 DNA: TGTGCCAGTAGTATTCTTTCGAGGGCACAAGAGACCCAGTACTTC. Using reference TRBV19 and TRBJ2-5 for the parts outside the CDR3, the full variable domain is DGGITQSPKYLFRKEGQNVTLSCEQNLNHDAMYWYRQDPGQGLRLIYYSQIVNDFQKGDIAEGYSVSREKKESFPLTVTSAQKNPTAFYLCASSILSRAQETQYFGPGTRLLVL.

The V and J genes are TRBV15 and TRBJ2-2; the match to TRBD2 covers 10 bases. The CDR3 sequence is 17 residues long. Germline V CDR1 and CDR2: LNHNV, YYDKDF (reference sequence). Trimming at V came to 3 bases and at J to 7 bases, leaving 11 bases not matched to a gene. The CDR3, as DNA: TGTGCCACCAGCAGCCCGACCAGCGGGGGGGCAATCGGGGAGCTGTTTTTT. Its translation: CATSSPTSGGAIGELFF.

The chain uses TRBV29-1 and TRBJ2-7; tentative D call: TRBD1 (6 bases). The V gene lost 0 bases and the J gene lost 3 bases, with 9 bases spanning the gap. Germline assignment: CDR1 SQVTM and CDR2 ANQGSEA. The CDR3 has 13 amino acids. This CDR3 reads CSVEDRGSYEQYF. DNA of the CDR3: TGCAGCGTTGAAGACAGGGGAAGCTACGAGCAGTACTTC.

There are a few counts of this clone. In DNA, the CDR3 is TGTGCCAGCAGCTTAGGCCGGCCGCCAAAGTTCTTC. Amino acid sequence: CASSLGRPPKFF. The chain couples TRBV13 to TRBJ2-1; D gene uncertain. V was shortened by 0 bases and J by 14 bases, with 11 bases between the two germline ends. The CDR3 loop spans 12 amino acids. From germline, CDR1 is PRHDT and CDR2 FYEKMQ (reference sequence).

This chain joins TRBV6-5 and TRBJ1-2; D perhaps matches TRBD1 (6 bases). The CDR3 spans 15 residues. V gave up 4 bases and J gave up 5 bases, with 17 bases separating them. Per the germline V gene, CDR1 is MNHEY and CDR2 is SVGAGI. CDR3: CASSFSLGGEYGYTF. CDR3 sequence (DNA): TGTGCCAGCAGTTTTTCCTTAGGGGGGGAATATGGCTACACCTTC.

The table lists this clone with a count of one. V gene TRBV7-9 combines with J gene TRBJ1-6; no clear D gene. Per germline, CDR1 SEHNR and CDR2 FQNEAQ (reference sequence). The CDR3 contains 14 residues. V shed 6 bases and J shed 4 bases, with 10 bases lying between them. The CDR3 region is CASSIGQYNSPLHF. In DNA form, the CDR3 reads TGTGCCAGCAGTATTGGGCAGTATAATTCACCCCTCCACTTT.

This chain connects TRBV4-1 to TRBJ2-7, with a weak D call TRBD1 (5 bases). The CDR3 runs to 15 residues. Trimming left V 0 bases short and J 7 bases short, with 16 bases between. The germline V gene encodes CDR1 MGHRA and CDR2 YSYEKL. This chain's CDR3 is CASSQEGTGRREQYF. In nucleotides, the CDR3 is TGCGCCAGCAGCCAAGAAGGCACAGGCCGGAGAGAGCAGTACTTC.

The chain is built from TRBV30 and TRBJ2-2; D gene ambiguous. V lost 8 bases and J 6 bases, leaving 13 bases between the germline ends. CDR3 length equals 12 residues. Germline CDR1 is GTSNPN and CDR2 is SVGIG (reference sequence). The CDR3 DNA reads TGTGCCGTGGAAAGCGTCGCCGGGGAGCTGTTTTTT. It is translated as CAVESVAGELFF.

V gene TRBV4-1 combines with J gene TRBJ2-5; 8 bases align to TRBD1. The trim removed 3 bases at V and 5 bases at J, leaving 5 bases unmatched. Germline V lookup: CDR1 MGHRA, CDR2 YSYEKL. The CDR3 totals 14 residues. The CDR3 sequence: CASSHAGGRETQYF. CDR3 nucleotide sequence: TGCGCCAGCAGCCACGCAGGGGGCCGGGAGACCCAGTACTTC.

V and J are TRBV29-1 and TRBJ2-5, with TRBD2 identical over 10 bases. CDR3 length equals 15 residues. Germline V CDR1 and CDR2: SQVTM, ANQGSEA. Germline trimming cut 5 bases from V and 0 bases from J; bases unmatched to any gene: 6. CDR3 in amino acids: CSVYASGGYQETQYF. DNA of the CDR3: TGCAGCGTTTATGCTAGCGGGGGATACCAAGAGACCCAGTACTTC. Full variable domain (rest looked up from reference TRBV29-1 and TRBJ2-5): SAVISQKPSRDICQRGTSLTIQCQVDSQVTMMFWYRQQPGQSLTLIATANQGSEATYESGFVIDKFPISRPNLTFSTLTVSNMSPEDSSIYLCSVYASGGYQETQYFGPGTRLLVL.

The chain carries TRBV25-1 and TRBJ1-2; D is uncertain. The CDR3 totals 12 residues. Trimming removed 6 bases at V and 2 bases at J, with 7 bases between. Germline values: CDR1 MGHDK, CDR2 SYGVNS. This CDR3 reads CASRVENYGYTF. The CDR3 nucleotides read TGTGCCAGCAGGGTAGAGAACTATGGCTACACCTTC.

This sequence joins TRBV6-5 and TRBJ1-1; D is unclear. Germline lookup yields CDR1 MNHEY and CDR2 SVGAGI. CDR3 size: 14 residues. With 5 bases removed from V and 4 bases from J, the gap between germline ends came to 14 bases. The CDR3 protein is CASSLEGFGTEAFF. The CDR3 nucleotides are TGTGCCAGCAGTCTCGAGGGATTCGGCACTGAAGCTTTCTTT.

V and J are TRBV10-2 and TRBJ2-7, with 11 bases identical to TRBD2. Per germline, CDR1 WSHSY and CDR2 SAAADI. The CDR3 is 16 amino acids. The V and J ends lost 3 bases and 2 bases, in that order; junction bases with no gene match: 6. The CDR3 protein is CASSDLTSGGAYEQYF. For the CDR3, the DNA is TGCGCCAGCAGTGACCTCACTAGCGGGGGCGCCTACGAGCAGTACTTC.

The J gene is TRBJ2-7, the V gene TRBV4-1; a weak D match, TRBD1 (5 bases). The CDR3 loop spans 13 amino acids. CDR1 and CDR2 from the germline V gene are MGHRA and YSYEKL. With 5 bases removed from V and 3 bases from J, the gap between germline ends came to 11 bases. The CDR3 DNA is TGCGCCAGCAGCTCAGGGATTAACTACGAGCAGTACTTC. Its protein is CASSSGINYEQYF.

The chain combines TRBV30 with TRBJ1-2; no clear D. Germline-derived CDR1 and CDR2 are GTSNPN and SVGIG (reference sequence). This CDR3 contains 15 residues. V lost 6 bases, J lost 0 bases, and 17 bases lay in between. CDR3 amino acids: CACPAVALANYGYTF. The CDR3 coding sequence is TGTGCCTGCCCGGCGGTCGCCCTAGCTAACTATGGCTACACCTTC.

The chain couples TRBV2 to TRBJ2-5; 10 bases line up with TRBD2. The germline gives CDR1 SNHLY, CDR2 FYNNEI. V lost 6 bases to trimming and J lost 4 bases; unmatched junction nucleotides: 11. CDR3 size: 16 residues. The CDR3 nucleotides are TGTGCCAGCAGCCCTGGAGCGGGGGGGCGCAGAGAGACCCAGTACTTC. Its protein product is CASSPGAGGRRETQYF.

This chain connects TRBV30 to TRBJ2-3, with 10 bases that match TRBD2. This CDR3 spans 15 amino acids. The ends lost 4 bases at V and 1 base at J; junction bases unmatched: 5. CDR1 and CDR2 from the germline V gene are GTSNPN and SVGIG (reference sequence). CDR3 protein: CAWTSGGSRTDTQYF. The CDR3 bases are TGTGCCTGGACTAGCGGGGGTTCTCGCACAGATACGCAGTATTTT. The entire variable domain, with the rest obtained from reference TRBV30 and TRBJ2-3, is as follows: SQTIHQWPATLVQPVGSPLSLECTVEGTSNPNLYWYRQAAGRGLQLLFYSVGIGQISSEVPQNLSASRPQDRQFILSSKKLLLSDSGFYLCAWTSGGSRTDTQYFGPGTRLTVL.

V is TRBV30 and J is TRBJ1-1; 10 bases fit TRBD1. This CDR3 contains 14 residues. Germline V gene lookup returns CDR1 GTSNPN and CDR2 SVGIG (reference sequence). With V trimmed by 4 bases and J by 5 bases, 7 bases remained unmatched. DNA of the CDR3: TGTGCCTGGACGTTGGGACAGGGGTGGACTGAAGCTTTCTTT. Protein sequence: CAWTLGQGWTEAFF. Based on the CDR3 plus reference TRBV30 and TRBJ1-1, the full variable domain is SQTIHQWPATLVQPVGSPLSLECTVEGTSNPNLYWYRQAAGRGLQLLFYSVGIGQISSEVPQNLSASRPQDRQFILSSKKLLLSDSGFYLCAWTLGQGWTEAFFGQGTRLTVV.

The table lists this clone with a few counts. The V gene is TRBV29-1, the J gene TRBJ2-2; D remains unclear. CDR1 is SQVTM, CDR2 ANQGSEA, per germline. The CDR3 extends over 13 amino acids. Trimming pared 6 bases from V and 3 bases from J, leaving 11 bases between. CDR3 nucleotides: TGCAGCGTGCCAGGTTCTTACACCGGGGAGCTGTTTTTT. This encodes CSVPGSYTGELFF.

This clone was observed a few times. J is TRBJ2-2 and V is TRBV29-1; D call uncertain. The CDR3 spans 11 residues. Trimming removed 4 bases at V and 13 bases at J, with 13 bases between. Germline V lookup: CDR1 SQVTM, CDR2 ANQGSEA. The CDR3 sequence is CSVVDLEGLFF. The CDR3 nucleotides are TGCAGCGTTGTGGATCTCGAAGGGCTGTTTTTT.

V is TRBV19 and J is TRBJ2-7; 7 nucleotides line up with TRBD2. V was pared by 6 bases and J by 0 bases, with 5 bases of the junction left unmatched. This CDR3 is 14 amino acids long. Germline CDR1 LNHDA, CDR2 SQIVND (reference sequence). The CDR3 reads CASRASGSSYEQYF. In DNA, the CDR3 is TGTGCCAGTAGGGCTAGCGGAAGCTCCTACGAGCAGTACTTC.

This clone was detected only once. This chain joins TRBV5-1 and TRBJ1-1; tentative D call: TRBD1 (5 bases). CDR1 is SGHRS and CDR2 is YFSETQ in the germline V gene. The V gene lost 2 bases and the J gene lost 5 bases, with 22 bases spanning the gap. The CDR3 is 17 amino acids. CDR3 region: CASSFLEGARGETEAFF. The CDR3 coding sequence is TGCGCCAGCAGCTTCTTGGAGGGCGCGCGGGGGGAAACTGAAGCTTTCTTT.

V gene TRBV13 combines with J gene TRBJ1-1, with TRBD1 identical over 8 bases. Trimming removed 4 bases from V and 4 bases from J; junction bases left unmatched: 5. The CDR3 is 14 amino acids. Germline loops: CDR1 PRHDT, CDR2 FYEKMQ (reference sequence). The CDR3 nucleotides are TGTGCCAGCAGCTCCCAGGACAGGGTCACTGAAGCTTTCTTT. This translates into CASSSQDRVTEAFF.

This chain links TRBV7-9 with TRBJ2-5; no clear D gene. Germline values: CDR1 SEHNR, CDR2 FQNEAQ (reference sequence). Trimming shortened V by 0 bases and J by 5 bases, and 10 bases separated the two germline ends. The CDR3 runs 14 residues. The CDR3 coding sequence is TGTGCCAGCAGCTTAGCGAACAGCCAGGAGACCCAGTACTTC. This translates into CASSLANSQETQYF.